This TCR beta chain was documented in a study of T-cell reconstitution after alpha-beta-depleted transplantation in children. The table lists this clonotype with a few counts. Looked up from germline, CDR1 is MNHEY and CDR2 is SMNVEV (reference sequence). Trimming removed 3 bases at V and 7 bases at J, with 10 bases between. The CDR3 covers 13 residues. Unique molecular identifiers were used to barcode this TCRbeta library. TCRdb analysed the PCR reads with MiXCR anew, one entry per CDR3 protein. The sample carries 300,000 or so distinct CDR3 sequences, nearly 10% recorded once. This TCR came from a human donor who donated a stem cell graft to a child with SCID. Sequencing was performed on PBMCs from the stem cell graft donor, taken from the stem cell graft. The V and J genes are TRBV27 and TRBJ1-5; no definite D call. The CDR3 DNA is TGTGCCAGCAGTTTGGGGTGGGCCCAGCCCCAGCATTTT. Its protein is CASSLGWAQPQHF.